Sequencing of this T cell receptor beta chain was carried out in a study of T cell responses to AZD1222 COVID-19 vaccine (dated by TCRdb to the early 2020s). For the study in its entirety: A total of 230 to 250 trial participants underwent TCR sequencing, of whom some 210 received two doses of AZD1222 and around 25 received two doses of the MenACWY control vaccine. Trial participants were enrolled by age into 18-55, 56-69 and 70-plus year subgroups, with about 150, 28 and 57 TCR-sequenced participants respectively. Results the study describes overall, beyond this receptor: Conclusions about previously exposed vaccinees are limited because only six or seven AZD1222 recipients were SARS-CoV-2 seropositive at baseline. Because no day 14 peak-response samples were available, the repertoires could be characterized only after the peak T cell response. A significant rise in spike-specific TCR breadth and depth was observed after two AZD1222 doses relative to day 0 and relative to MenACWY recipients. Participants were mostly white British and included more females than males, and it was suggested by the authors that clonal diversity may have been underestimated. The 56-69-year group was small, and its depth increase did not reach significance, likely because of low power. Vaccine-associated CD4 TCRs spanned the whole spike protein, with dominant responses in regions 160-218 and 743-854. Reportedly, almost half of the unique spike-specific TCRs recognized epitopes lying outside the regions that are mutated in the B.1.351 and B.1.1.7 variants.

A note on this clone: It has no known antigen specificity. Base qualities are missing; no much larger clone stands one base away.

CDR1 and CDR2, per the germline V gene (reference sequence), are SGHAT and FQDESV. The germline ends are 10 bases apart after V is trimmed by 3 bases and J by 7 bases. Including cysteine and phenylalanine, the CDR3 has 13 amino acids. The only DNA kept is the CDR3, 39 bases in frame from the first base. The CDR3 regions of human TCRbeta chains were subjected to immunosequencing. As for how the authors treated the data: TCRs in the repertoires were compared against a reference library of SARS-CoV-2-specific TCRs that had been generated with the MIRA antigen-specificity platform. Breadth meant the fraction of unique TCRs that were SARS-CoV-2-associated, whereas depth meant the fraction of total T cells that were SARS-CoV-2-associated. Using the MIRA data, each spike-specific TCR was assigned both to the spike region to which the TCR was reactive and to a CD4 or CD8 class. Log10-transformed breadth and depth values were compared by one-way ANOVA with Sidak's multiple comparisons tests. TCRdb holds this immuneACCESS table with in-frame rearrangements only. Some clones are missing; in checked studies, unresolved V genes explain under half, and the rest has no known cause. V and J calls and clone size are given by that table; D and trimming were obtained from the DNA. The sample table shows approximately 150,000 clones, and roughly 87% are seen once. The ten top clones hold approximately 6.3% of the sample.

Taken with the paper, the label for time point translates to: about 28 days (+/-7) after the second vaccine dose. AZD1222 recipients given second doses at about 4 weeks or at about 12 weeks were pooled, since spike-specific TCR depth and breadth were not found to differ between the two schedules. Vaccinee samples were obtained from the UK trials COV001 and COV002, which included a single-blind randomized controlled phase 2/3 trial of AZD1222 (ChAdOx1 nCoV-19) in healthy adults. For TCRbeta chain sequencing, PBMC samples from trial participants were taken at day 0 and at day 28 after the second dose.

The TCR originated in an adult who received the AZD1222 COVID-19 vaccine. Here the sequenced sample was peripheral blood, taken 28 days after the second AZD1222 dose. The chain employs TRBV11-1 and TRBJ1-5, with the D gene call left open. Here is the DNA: TGTGCCAGCAGCTTCCGACGAGGGCAGCCCCAGCATTTT. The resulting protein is CASSFRRGQPQHF.